This T cell receptor (beta chain) was captured by sequencing in a study of T-cell memory formation after mild COVID-19. Germline V gene data show CDR1 as ENHRY and CDR2 as SYGVKD. V lost 7 bases to trimming and J lost 3 bases; unmatched junction nucleotides: 10. This CDR3 spans 15 amino acids. This clonotype was counted a few times. Its antigen is as yet unknown. TCRdb ran MiXCR on the 5' RACE reads and lists one entry per CDR3 protein. Of 500,000 to 650,000 distinct CDR3 sequences in the sample, 20% to 25% are singletons; the top ten hold roughly 8.1%. Findings of the study overall: What remained unconfirmed was the SARS-CoV-2 specificity of second-wave clones peaking on day 37.

Source material: PBMCs or a T cell subset sorted from them (not recorded which). The TCR originated in an adult woman who had mild COVID-19 (a few samples of this study predate the infection). Cell type and time point are not known. The V and J genes are TRBV10-3 and TRBJ2-7; TRBD2 agrees at 9 bases. The CDR3 protein is CAITRGAGGYYEQYF. The CDR3 DNA is TGTGCCATCACCAGGGGAGCGGGGGGTTACTACGAGCAGTACTTC.